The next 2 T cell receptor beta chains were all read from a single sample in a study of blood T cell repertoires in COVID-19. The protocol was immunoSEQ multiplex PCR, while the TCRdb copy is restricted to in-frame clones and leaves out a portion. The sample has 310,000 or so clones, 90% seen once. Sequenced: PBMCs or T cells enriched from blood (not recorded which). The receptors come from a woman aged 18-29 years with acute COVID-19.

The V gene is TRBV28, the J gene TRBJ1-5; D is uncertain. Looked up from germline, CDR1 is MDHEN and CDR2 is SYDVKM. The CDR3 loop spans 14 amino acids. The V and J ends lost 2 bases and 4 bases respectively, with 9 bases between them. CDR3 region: CASSLASRNQPQHF. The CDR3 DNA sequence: TGTGCCAGCAGTTTAGCCTCCAGAAATCAGCCCCAGCATTTT.

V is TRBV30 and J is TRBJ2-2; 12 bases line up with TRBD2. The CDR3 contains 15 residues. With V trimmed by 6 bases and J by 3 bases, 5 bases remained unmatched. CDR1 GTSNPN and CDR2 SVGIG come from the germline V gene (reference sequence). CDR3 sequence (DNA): TGTGCCTGTTCGACTAGCGGGAGCTACACCGGGGAGCTGTTTTTT. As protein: CACSTSGSYTGELFF.